What follows is one T cell receptor beta chain and its context. This sample is drawn from a study of identical twins. TCRdb recomputed calls from the 5' RACE reads with MiXCR, one row per CDR3 protein. The sample holds hundreds of thousands of distinct CDR3 sequences, roughly an eighth seen once. V was shortened by 7 bases and J by 4 bases, with 13 bases between the two germline ends. This CDR3 has 12 amino acids. From germline, CDR1 is DFQATT and CDR2 SNEGSKA (reference sequence). The TCR was taken from a woman aged 18-29 years in good health. The sequenced material came from memory (CD45RO+) T cells sorted from blood. The chain recombines TRBV20-1 with TRBJ1-2; D remains ambiguous. The CDR3, as DNA: TGCAGTGTGGTGTACAGCGGCTATGGCTACACCTTC. Protein: CSVVYSGYGYTF.